This T cell receptor beta chain was sequenced during a study of pediatric ulcerative colitis. The rectum was sampled with one to two pinch biopsies at colonoscopy. The V end was cut by 3 bases, the J end by 8 bases, with 10 bases between. Germline CDR1 PRHDT, CDR2 FYEKMQ (reference sequence). The CDR3 is 12 amino acids. Sequencing was performed with immunoSEQ multiplex PCR; in TCRdb, only in-frame clones are kept and a portion is missing. The top ten clones hold under 10% of a sample with 20,000 to 30,000 clones, over 65% of them seen once. The sample consisted of gut tissue. The sequence came from a boy younger than 18 with severe ulcerative colitis. This chain links TRBV13 with TRBJ1-1; D uncertain. The CDR3 loop reads CASSLVRREAFF. The DNA of the CDR3 is TGTGCCAGCAGCTTGGTTCGCAGGGAAGCTTTCTTT.